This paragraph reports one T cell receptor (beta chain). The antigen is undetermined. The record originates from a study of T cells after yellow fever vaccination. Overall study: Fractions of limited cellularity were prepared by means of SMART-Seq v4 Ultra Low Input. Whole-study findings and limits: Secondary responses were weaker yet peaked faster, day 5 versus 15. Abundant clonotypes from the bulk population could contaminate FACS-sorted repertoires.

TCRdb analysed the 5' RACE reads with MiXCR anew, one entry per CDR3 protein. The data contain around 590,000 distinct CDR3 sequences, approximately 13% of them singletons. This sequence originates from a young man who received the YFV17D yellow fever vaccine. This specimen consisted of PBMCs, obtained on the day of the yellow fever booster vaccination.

This CDR3 is CASSRGVLSDVQETQYF. As DNA, the CDR3 is TGCGCCAGCAGCAGGGGGGTTCTATCGGACGTACAAGAGACCCAGTACTTC. The chain links TRBV5-1 to TRBJ2-5; possibly TRBD1 or TRBD2 for D (6 bases each). This CDR3 has 17 residues. Germline values: CDR1 SGHRS, CDR2 YFSETQ. V gave up 4 bases and J gave up 2 bases, with 21 bases separating them. The entire variable domain, with the rest obtained from reference TRBV5-1 and TRBJ2-5, is as follows: KAGVTQTPRYLIKTRGQQVTLSCSPISGHRSVSWYQQTPGQGLQFLFEYFSETQRNKGNFPGRFSGRQFSNSRSEMNVSTLELGDSALYLCASSRGVLSDVQETQYFGPGTRLLVL.